The entry that follows covers one TCR beta chain sequence. Its matching antigen is unknown. PCR used 60 Vbeta primers and 13 Jbeta primers. Libraries were prepared by immunoSEQ multiplex PCR; TCRdb keeps only in-frame clonotypes and omits some of them. The sample holds 72,000 or so clones, about 61% seen once. These data originate in a study of cytomegalovirus exposure and HLA in healthy donors. Study details: The study placed around 85% of its approximately 400 genotyped donors in the Caucasian-associated ancestry cluster. Findings of the study overall: Cytomegalovirus status was reportedly diagnosed by the classifier with high specificity and sensitivity. Across donors, presence/absence analyses took sequencing depth to be roughly uniform. In vitro, a few CMV-associated chains proved specific for CMV antigens.

Germline-derived CDR1 and CDR2 are SGHAT and FQNNGV. Trimming cost V 6 bases and J 7 bases; bases outside gene matches: 8. This CDR3 region has 14 residues. The sequencing input was PBMCs. This sequence joins TRBV11-2 and TRBJ2-7; TRBD1 matches 11 bases. This TCR derives from a woman aged 50 to 60 in good health and CMV-seronegative. CDR3 DNA: TGTGCCAGCAGGGGAGGACAGGGGGCGCGGGAGCAGTACTTC. This codes for CASRGGQGAREQYF.